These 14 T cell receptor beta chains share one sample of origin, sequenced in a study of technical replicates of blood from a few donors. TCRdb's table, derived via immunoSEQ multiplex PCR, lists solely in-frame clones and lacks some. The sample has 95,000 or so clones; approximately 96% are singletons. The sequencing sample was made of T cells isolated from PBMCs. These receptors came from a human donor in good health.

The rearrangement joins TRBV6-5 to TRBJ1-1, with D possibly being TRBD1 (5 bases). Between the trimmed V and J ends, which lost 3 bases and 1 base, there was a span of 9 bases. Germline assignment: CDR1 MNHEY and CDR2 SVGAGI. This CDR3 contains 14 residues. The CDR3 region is CASSYGQGNTEAFF. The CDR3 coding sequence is TGTGCCAGCAGTTATGGACAAGGGAACACTGAAGCTTTCTTT.

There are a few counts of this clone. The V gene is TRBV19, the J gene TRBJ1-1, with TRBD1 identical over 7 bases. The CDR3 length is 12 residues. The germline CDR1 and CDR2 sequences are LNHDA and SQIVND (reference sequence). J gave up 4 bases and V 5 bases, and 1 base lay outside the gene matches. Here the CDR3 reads CASSPGGTEAFF. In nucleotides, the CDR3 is TGTGCCAGTAGTCCAGGGGGCACTGAAGCTTTCTTT.

CDR3 nucleotides: TGTGCCAGCAGCTTATACGACGGAGTCCGAAATGAGCAGTTCTTC. This codes for CASSLYDGVRNEQFF. The chain uses TRBV7-9 and TRBJ2-1; D call uncertain. V shed 2 bases and J shed 7 bases, with 15 bases lying between them. This CDR3 has 15 amino acids. CDR1 is SEHNR, CDR2 FQNEAQ, per germline (reference sequence).

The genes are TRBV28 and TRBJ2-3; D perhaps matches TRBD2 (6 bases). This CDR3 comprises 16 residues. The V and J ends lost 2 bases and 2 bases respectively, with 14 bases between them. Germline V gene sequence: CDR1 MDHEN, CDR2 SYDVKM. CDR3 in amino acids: CASSLLGRTVTDTQYF. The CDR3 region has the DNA TGTGCCAGCAGTTTACTTGGGAGGACGGTCACAGATACGCAGTATTTT.

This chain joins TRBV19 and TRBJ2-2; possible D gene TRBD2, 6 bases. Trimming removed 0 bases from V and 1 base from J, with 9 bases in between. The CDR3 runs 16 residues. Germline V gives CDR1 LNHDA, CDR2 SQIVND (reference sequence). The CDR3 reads CASSIDAGRNTGELFF. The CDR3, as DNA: TGTGCCAGTAGTATAGACGCGGGGAGGAACACCGGGGAGCTGTTTTTT.

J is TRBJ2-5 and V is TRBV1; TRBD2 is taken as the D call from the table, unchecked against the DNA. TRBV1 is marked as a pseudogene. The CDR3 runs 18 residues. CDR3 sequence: CTSMGSGRAFLYQETQYF. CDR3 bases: TGCACCAGCATGGGGAGCGGGAGGGCCTTCCTATACCAAGAGACCCAGTACTTC.

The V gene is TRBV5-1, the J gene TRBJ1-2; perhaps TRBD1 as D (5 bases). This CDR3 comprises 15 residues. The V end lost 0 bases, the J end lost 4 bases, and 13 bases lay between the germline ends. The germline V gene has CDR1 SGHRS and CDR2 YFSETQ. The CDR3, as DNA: TGCGCCAGCAGCTTGGAGGCAGGGTTGATCTATGGCTACACCTTC. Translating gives CASSLEAGLIYGYTF.

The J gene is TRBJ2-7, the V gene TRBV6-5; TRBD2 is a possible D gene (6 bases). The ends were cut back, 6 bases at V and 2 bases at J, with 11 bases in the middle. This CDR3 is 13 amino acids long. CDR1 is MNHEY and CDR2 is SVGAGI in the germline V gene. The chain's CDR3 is CASSRRETYEQYF. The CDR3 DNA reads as TGTGCCAGCAGCAGGCGGGAAACCTACGAGCAGTACTTC.

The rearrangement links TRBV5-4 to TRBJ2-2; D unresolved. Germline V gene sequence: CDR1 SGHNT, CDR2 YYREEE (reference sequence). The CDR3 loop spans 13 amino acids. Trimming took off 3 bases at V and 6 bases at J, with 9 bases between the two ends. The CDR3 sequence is CASSSTVAGELFF. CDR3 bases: TGTGCCAGCAGCTCCACAGTAGCCGGGGAGCTGTTTTTT. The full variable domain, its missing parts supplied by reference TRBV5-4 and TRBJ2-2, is ETGVTQSPTHLIKTRGQQVTLRCSSQSGHNTVSWYQQALGQGPQFIFQYYREEENGRGNFPPRFSGLQFPNYSSELNVNALELDDSALYLCASSSTVAGELFFGEGSRLTVL.

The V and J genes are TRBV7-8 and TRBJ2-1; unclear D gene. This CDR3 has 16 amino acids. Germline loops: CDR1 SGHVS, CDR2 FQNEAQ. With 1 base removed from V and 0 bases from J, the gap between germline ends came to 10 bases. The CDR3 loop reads CASSLVTGGSYNEQFF. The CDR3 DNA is TGTGCCAGCAGCTTAGTGACTGGTGGCTCCTACAATGAGCAGTTCTTC.

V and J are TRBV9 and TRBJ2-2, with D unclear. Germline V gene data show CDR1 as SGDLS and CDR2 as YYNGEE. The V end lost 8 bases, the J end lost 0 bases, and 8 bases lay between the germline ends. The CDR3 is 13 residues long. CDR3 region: CASGPANTGELFF. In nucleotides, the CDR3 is TGTGCCAGTGGCCCCGCGAACACCGGGGAGCTGTTTTTT.

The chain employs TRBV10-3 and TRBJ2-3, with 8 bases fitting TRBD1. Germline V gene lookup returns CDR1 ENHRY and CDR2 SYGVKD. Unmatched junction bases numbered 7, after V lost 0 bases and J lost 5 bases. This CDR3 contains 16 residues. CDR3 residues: CAISESAGGLGDTQYF. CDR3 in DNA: TGTGCCATCAGTGAGTCTGCAGGGGGCCTCGGAGATACGCAGTATTTT.

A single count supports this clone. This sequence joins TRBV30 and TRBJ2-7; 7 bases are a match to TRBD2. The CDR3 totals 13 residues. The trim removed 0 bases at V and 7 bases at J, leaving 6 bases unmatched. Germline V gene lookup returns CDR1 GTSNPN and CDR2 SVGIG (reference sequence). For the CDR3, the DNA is TGTGCCTGGAGTGTAAGTCTCGGGGGGGAGCAGTACTTC. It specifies CAWSVSLGGEQYF.

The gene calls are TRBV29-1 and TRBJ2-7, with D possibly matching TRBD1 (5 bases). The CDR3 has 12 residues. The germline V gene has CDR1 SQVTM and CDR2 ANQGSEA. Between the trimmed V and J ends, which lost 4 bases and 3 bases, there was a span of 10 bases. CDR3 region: CSVARDNYEQYF. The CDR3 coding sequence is TGCAGCGTTGCCAGGGATAACTACGAGCAGTACTTC.